This T cell receptor (beta chain) is drawn from a study of CD8+CD57+ T cells in acquired aplastic anemia. Study in general: Mean DNA quantity obtained from sorted CD4+ and CD8+ cells was 3 to 3.5 ug. There were roughly 10 million reads, on average, for CD4+ cells from healthy donors.

TCR beta VDJ and CDR3 were profiled, and genomic DNA was the template. TCRdb ran MiXCR on the reads and lists one entry per CDR3 protein. The sample has 150,000 to 200,000 distinct CDR3 sequences, roughly half seen once. The sequence came from a human donor in good health. Sequenced material: sorted CD4+, CD8+, or CD8+CD57+ T cells (not recorded which) from PBMCs.

The CDR3 bases are TGCAGTGCTAACAGCCGGGACAGGGGTTACAATGAGCAGTTCTTC. Protein sequence: CSANSRDRGYNEQFF. The chain recombines TRBV20-1 with TRBJ2-1, with 10 bases identical to TRBD1. The germline gives CDR1 DFQATT, CDR2 SNEGSKA (reference sequence). After removal of 4 bases from V and 4 bases from J, the junction contained 7 bases not matched to a gene. The CDR3 is 15 residues long.